The clone carrying this TCR beta chain showed up just once. No antigen is known for it. The data derive from a study of cytomegalovirus exposure and HLA in healthy donors. Findings and caveats of the study: In vitro testing confirmed three CMV-associated chains as specific for CMV antigens.

The PCR contained 60 Vbeta and 13 Jbeta primers. TCRdb's copy holds only in-frame clones and misses some; the assay was immunoSEQ multiplex PCR. This sample yields around 90,000 clones, of which 86% are seen a single time; around a tenth belongs to the top ten. Germline V gene sequence: CDR1 MDHEN, CDR2 SYDVKM. The CDR3 contains 15 residues. The trim removed 3 bases at V and 3 bases at J, leaving 7 bases unmatched. The chain uses TRBV28 and TRBJ2-7; 8 bases are a match to TRBD1. Sequencing input: PBMCs. This receptor was obtained from a man aged 25 to 40 in good health and CMV-seropositive. CDR3 in DNA: TGTGCCAGCAGTTTTCCGCGACAGGGGCTCTACGAGCAGTACTTC. This codes for CASSFPRQGLYEQYF.